This TCR beta chain was profiled in a study of blood T cell repertoires in COVID-19. Study as a whole: The United States, Italy and Spain provided the acute and convalescent COVID-19 samples.

Per the original methods: Estimates of nucleated cell counts were drawn from the amplification of reference gene primers. Generated by immunoSEQ multiplex PCR, the TCRdb table keeps only in-frame clones and is missing some. V and J calls and clone size are given by that table; D and trimming were obtained from the DNA. The sample yields approximately 97,000 clones, around 90% seen once. The CDR3 covers 16 residues. The V gene's germline CDR1 is SNHLY and CDR2 FYNNEI. J lost 7 bases, V lost 2 bases, and 6 bases had no gene match. This sequence joins TRBV2 and TRBJ1-6; 9 bases fit TRBD1. The sequencing input was peripheral blood. The receptor comes from a man aged 45 to 65 with COVID-19, enrolled during active disease. The CDR3 bases are TGTGCCAGCAGTGAAAGGGGACAGGGAATCAATTCACCCCTCCACTTT. Its protein product is CASSERGQGINSPLHF.